Presented here are 16 T cell receptor beta chains from one specimen sequenced in a study of Graves' ophthalmopathy and Graves' hyperthyroidism. The TCR beta CDR3 regions underwent amplification from RNA transcripts. The library came from an HTBI-primed first-round RT-PCR and a second-round multiplex PCR. TCRdb processed the multiplex PCR reads anew with MiXCR; each CDR3 protein has one entry. The sample holds hundreds of thousands of distinct CDR3 sequences; 15% are singletons and the top ten take 7%. The sample was peripheral blood. Receptors were obtained from a woman aged 18-35 years with stable Graves' hyperthyroidism.

The chain combines TRBV30 with TRBJ2-7; D not certain. The CDR3 totals 15 residues. Trimming stripped 0 bases from V and 3 bases from J, with 15 bases between. Germline V lookup: CDR1 GTSNPN, CDR2 SVGIG (reference sequence). CDR3 in amino acids: CAWSVGDSPYYEQYF. The CDR3 DNA follows: TGTGCCTGGAGTGTAGGTGACTCCCCCTACTACGAGCAGTACTTC.

In its sample, this clonotype was seen many times. In DNA form, the CDR3 reads TGTGCCAGCAGTTTAAACAGGGGGGCGCTCACTGAAGCTTTCTTT. It codes for CASSLNRGALTEAFF. The V gene is TRBV28, the J gene TRBJ1-1; TRBD1 matches at 8 bases. This CDR3 comprises 15 residues. Germline values: CDR1 MDHEN, CDR2 SYDVKM. The V segment lost 2 bases and the J segment 4 bases; nucleotides outside the gene matches: 6.

The table lists this clonotype with a few counts. This sequence joins TRBV20-1 and TRBJ1-1; D call uncertain. Trimming removed 4 bases at V and 1 base at J, with 7 bases between. The CDR3 has 12 residues. Germline CDR1 is DFQATT and CDR2 is SNEGSKA (reference sequence). The CDR3 spells CSAIAGNTEAFF. The CDR3 nucleotides read TGCAGTGCTATCGCAGGGAACACTGAAGCTTTCTTT.

This clonotype was found many times. The CDR3 nucleotides read TGTGCCAGCAGCCAATTCATCTCTGGGGCCAACGTCCTGACTTTC. Translation: CASSQFISGANVLTF. The chain joins TRBV4-2 to TRBJ2-6; no clear D. Trimming took off 2 bases at V and 0 bases at J, with 5 bases between the two ends. This CDR3 has 15 amino acids. The germline CDR1 and CDR2 sequences are LGHNA and YNFKEQ.

The table lists this clonotype with many counts. V is TRBV11-1 and J is TRBJ2-4, with a weak D call TRBD2 (5 bases). V was pared by 5 bases and J by 7 bases, with 15 bases between. CDR1 is SGHAT and CDR2 is FQDESV in the germline V gene (reference sequence). There are 14 residues in the CDR3. CDR3 DNA: TGTGCCAGCAGCCCGTCTGGGCGCGGGAACATTCAGTACTTC. Amino acids: CASSPSGRGNIQYF.

At least ten counts were recorded for this clonotype. The chain recombines TRBV6-2 or TRBV6-3 with TRBJ1-1; possibly TRBD1 for D (6 bases). Per the germline V gene, CDR1 is MNHEY and CDR2 is SVGEGT. This CDR3 region has 18 residues. Deletions cut 1 base from V and 4 bases from J, with 22 bases between. The DNA for the CDR3 is TGTGCCAGCAGTTACTTGGGCGCCCTCAAATTGGGGGCCACTGAAGCTTTCTTT. This translates into CASSYLGALKLGATEAFF.

In its sample, this clonotype was seen many times. The V call is TRBV15, the J call TRBJ2-4; 9 bases match TRBD2. Per germline, CDR1 LNHNV and CDR2 YYDKDF (reference sequence). V shed 1 base, J shed 7 bases, and the junction held 8 bases outside the gene matches. This CDR3 comprises 16 residues. The CDR3 here is CATSRVRAGGANIQYF. For the CDR3, the DNA is TGTGCCACCAGCAGAGTGCGAGCGGGGGGCGCCAACATTCAGTACTTC.

This clonotype has ten or more counts. V and J are TRBV24-1 and TRBJ1-2; 7 bases map to TRBD1. The CDR3 is 18 residues long. CDR1 and CDR2 from the germline V gene are KGHDR and SFDVKD. V shed 2 bases, J shed 2 bases, and the junction held 13 bases outside the gene matches. The CDR3 here is CATSDSVAWAGGNYGYTF. The CDR3 region has the DNA TGTGCCACCAGTGATTCGGTTGCCTGGGCAGGGGGGAACTATGGCTACACCTTC.

This clonotype has a count of ten or more. This rearrangement joins TRBV7-8 to TRBJ1-5; 7 bases align to TRBD1. Germline trimming cut 3 bases from V and 3 bases from J; bases unmatched to any gene: 5. The germline gives CDR1 SGHVS, CDR2 FQNEAQ. The CDR3 has 15 amino acids. The CDR3 region has the DNA TGTGCCAGCAGCTTGACGACAGGGCACAATCAGCCCCAGCATTTT. Translating gives CASSLTTGHNQPQHF.

Ten or more counts support this clonotype. The CDR3 reads CASSPEGLNQPQHF. DNA of the CDR3: TGTGCCAGCTCACCAGAGGGTCTCAATCAGCCCCAGCATTTT. The rearrangement links TRBV18 to TRBJ1-5; D is unresolved. Trimming removed 2 bases from V and 3 bases from J, with 8 bases in between. CDR3 length equals 14 residues. Germline V CDR1 and CDR2: KGHSH, LQKENI.

The chain employs TRBV7-2 and TRBJ2-2, with D perhaps matching TRBD1 or TRBD2 (5 bases each). Trimming stripped 5 bases from V and 6 bases from J, with 13 bases between. There are 14 residues in the CDR3. Germline CDR1 and CDR2: SGHTA and FQGNSA. The CDR3 sequence: CASSRGDSAGELFF. The CDR3 DNA reads as TGTGCCAGCAGCCGAGGGGATAGCGCCGGGGAGCTGTTTTTT.

There are many counts of this clonotype. The chain employs TRBV27 and TRBJ1-1; perhaps TRBD1 as D (5 bases). The CDR3 consists of 14 residues. Germline V gene lookup returns CDR1 MNHEY and CDR2 SMNVEV (reference sequence). V lost 0 bases to trimming and J lost 4 bases, with 9 bases between them. The CDR3 reads CASSLSRRGTEAFF. CDR3 coding DNA: TGTGCCAGCAGTTTATCGCGGAGGGGCACTGAAGCTTTCTTT.

There are many counts of this clonotype. This sequence joins TRBV10-3 and TRBJ1-1, with a weak D call TRBD1 (6 bases). V lost 2 bases and J lost 4, with 11 bases in between. Germline loops: CDR1 ENHRY, CDR2 SYGVKD. CDR3 length equals 14 residues. CDR3 amino acids: CAISEAGEVTEAFF. In DNA, the CDR3 is TGTGCCATCAGTGAGGCAGGGGAAGTCACTGAAGCTTTCTTT.

CDR3 in amino acids: CSADLAGKQETQYF. CDR3 coding DNA: TGCAGTGCCGATCTAGCGGGGAAGCAGGAGACCCAGTACTTC. V gene TRBV20-1 combines with J gene TRBJ2-5, with 9 bases lining up with TRBD2. CDR1 is DFQATT and CDR2 is SNEGSKA in the germline V gene (reference sequence). With 6 bases clipped from V and 5 bases from J, the junction kept 10 bases outside the gene matches. This CDR3 region has 14 residues.

This clonotype has a count of ten or more. This chain connects TRBV12-5 to TRBJ2-7; TRBD1 aligns across 7 bases. V was pared by 7 bases and J by 5 bases, with 11 bases of the junction left unmatched. Germline CDR1 and CDR2: LGHNT and FRNRAP. This CDR3 has 14 residues. Written as DNA, the CDR3 is TGTGCTAGTGCCACCCGACAGGGATTGAACGAGCAGTACTTC. Translated: CASATRQGLNEQYF.

This chain joins TRBV24-1 and TRBJ2-3; D might be TRBD1 (5 bases). The germline V gene encodes CDR1 KGHDR and CDR2 SFDVKD. CDR3 length: 17 residues. V lost 5 bases and J lost 0, with 17 bases in between. CDR3 in amino acids: CATSAGVGPLSTDTQYF. DNA for the CDR3: TGTGCCACCAGTGCCGGCGTGGGGCCTTTGAGCACAGATACGCAGTATTTT.